The clone carrying this T cell receptor beta chain has only a few counts. V was clipped by 6 bases and J by 6 bases, with 14 bases between them. The CDR3 spans 12 residues. Germline-derived CDR1 and CDR2 are SQVTM and ANQGSEA. The data are from a study of CD8+CD57+ T cells in acquired aplastic anemia. Background on the study: Recorded DNA amounts for sorted CD4+ and CD8+ cells had an average of about 3.5 ug. An average of about 10.8 million reads for CD4+ cells was obtained from healthy donors.

For CDR3 and TCR beta VDJ profiling, genomic DNA was the template used. TCRdb analysed the reads with MiXCR anew, one entry per CDR3 protein. The data hold 200,000 to 250,000 distinct CDR3 sequences, with around 60% observed a single time. The clonotype comes from a human donor in good health. V and J are TRBV29-1 and TRBJ1-2; D is uncertain. The sample taken for sequencing was sorted CD4+, CD8+, or CD8+CD57+ T cells (not recorded which) from PBMCs. This CDR3 reads CSVVGGSNGYTF. CDR3 bases: TGCAGCGTAGTAGGAGGGTCCAATGGCTACACCTTC.